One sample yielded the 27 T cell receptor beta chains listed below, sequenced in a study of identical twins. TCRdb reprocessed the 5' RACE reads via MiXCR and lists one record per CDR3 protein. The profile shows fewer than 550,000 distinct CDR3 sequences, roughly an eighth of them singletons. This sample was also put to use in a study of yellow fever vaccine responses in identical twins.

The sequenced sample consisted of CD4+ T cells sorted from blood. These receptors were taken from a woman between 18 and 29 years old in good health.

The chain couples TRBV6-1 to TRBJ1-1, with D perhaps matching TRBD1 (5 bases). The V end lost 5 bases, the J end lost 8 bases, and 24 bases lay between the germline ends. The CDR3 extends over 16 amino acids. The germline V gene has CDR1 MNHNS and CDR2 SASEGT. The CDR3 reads CASSRRGGSPTGEAFF. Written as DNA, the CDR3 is TGTGCCAGCAGTCGAAGGGGAGGGAGCCCCACTGGGGAAGCTTTCTTT.

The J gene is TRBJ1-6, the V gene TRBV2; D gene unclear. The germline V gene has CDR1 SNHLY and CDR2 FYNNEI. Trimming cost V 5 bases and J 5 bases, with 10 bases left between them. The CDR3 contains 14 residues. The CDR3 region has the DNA TGTGCCAGCAGTCTCACAGTTAATAATTCACCCCTCCACTTT. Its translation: CASSLTVNNSPLHF.

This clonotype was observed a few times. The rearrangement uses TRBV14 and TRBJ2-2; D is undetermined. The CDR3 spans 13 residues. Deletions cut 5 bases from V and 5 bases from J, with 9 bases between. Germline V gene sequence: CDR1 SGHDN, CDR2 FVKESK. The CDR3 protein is CASSYRETGELFF. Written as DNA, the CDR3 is TGTGCCAGCAGCTACAGAGAGACCGGGGAGCTGTTTTTT.

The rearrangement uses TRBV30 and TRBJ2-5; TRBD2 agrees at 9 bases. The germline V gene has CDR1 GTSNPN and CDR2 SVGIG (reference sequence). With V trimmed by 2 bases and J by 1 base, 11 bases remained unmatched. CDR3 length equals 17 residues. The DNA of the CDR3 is TGTGCCTGGAGTAGGGGGCCCTTGCGGGAGGGCCAAGAGACCCAGTACTTC. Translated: CAWSRGPLREGQETQYF.

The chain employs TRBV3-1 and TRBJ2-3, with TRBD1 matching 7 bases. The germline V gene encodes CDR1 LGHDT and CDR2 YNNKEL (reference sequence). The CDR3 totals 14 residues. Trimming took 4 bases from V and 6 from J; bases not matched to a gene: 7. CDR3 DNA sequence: TGTGCCAGCAGCCCAAGGACAGGTTGGGATACGCAGTATTTT. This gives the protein CASSPRTGWDTQYF.

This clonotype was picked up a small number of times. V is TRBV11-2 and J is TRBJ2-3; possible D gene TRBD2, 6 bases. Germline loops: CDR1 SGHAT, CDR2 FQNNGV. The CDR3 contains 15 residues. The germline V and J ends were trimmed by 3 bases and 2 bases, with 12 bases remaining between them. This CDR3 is CASSLATRNTDTQYF. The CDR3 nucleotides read TGTGCCAGCAGCTTGGCGACTAGGAACACAGATACGCAGTATTTT.

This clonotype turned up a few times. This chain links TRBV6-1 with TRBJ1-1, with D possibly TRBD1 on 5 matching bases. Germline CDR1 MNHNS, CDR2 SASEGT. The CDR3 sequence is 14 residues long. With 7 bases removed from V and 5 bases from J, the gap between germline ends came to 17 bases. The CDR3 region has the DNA TGTGCCAGCAACGACGGGGTCCGGGGGACTGAAGCTTTCTTT. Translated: CASNDGVRGTEAFF.

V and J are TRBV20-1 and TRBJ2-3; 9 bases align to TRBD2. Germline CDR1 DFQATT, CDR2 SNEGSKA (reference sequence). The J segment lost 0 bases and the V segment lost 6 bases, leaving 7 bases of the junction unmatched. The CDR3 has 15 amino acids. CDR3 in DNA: TGCAGTGCCCCCTCTAGCGGGAAAAGCACAGATACGCAGTATTTT. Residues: CSAPSSGKSTDTQYF.

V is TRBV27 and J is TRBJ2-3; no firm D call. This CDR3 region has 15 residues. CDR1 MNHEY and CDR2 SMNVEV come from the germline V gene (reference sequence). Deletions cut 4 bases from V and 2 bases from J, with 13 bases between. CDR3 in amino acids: CASSYATVDTDTQYF. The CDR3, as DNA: TGTGCCAGCAGTTATGCTACTGTTGACACAGATACGCAGTATTTT.

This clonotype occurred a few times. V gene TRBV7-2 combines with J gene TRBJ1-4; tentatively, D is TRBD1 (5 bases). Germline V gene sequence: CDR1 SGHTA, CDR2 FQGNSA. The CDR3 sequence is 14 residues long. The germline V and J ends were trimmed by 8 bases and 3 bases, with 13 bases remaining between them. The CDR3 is CASRYGGANEKLFF. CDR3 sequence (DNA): TGTGCCAGCCGGTACGGGGGAGCTAATGAAAAACTGTTTTTT.

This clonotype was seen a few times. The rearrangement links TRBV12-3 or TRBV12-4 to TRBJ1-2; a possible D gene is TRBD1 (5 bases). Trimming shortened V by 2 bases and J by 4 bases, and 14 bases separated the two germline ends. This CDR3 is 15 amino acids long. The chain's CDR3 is CASSLSGQGFYGYTF. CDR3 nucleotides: TGTGCCAGCAGTTTATCGGGGCAGGGTTTCTATGGCTACACCTTC.

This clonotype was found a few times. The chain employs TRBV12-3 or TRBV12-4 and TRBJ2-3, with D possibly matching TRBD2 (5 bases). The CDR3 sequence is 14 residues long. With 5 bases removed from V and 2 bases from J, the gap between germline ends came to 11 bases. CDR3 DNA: TGTGCCAGCAGTCTTAGCGCACCCACAGATACGCAGTATTTT. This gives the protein CASSLSAPTDTQYF.

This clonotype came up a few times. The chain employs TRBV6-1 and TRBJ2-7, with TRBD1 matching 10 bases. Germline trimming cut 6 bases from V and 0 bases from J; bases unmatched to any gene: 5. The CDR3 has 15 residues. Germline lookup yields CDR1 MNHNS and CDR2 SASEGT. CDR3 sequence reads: CASRGQGMGSYEQYF. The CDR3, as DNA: TGTGCCAGCAGGGGACAGGGGATGGGCTCCTACGAGCAGTACTTC.

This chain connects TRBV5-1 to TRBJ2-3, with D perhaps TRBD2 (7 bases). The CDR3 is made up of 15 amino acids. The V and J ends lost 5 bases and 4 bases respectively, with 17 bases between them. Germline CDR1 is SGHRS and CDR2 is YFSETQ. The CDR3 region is CASRGLGGGADTQYF. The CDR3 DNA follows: TGCGCCAGCAGGGGCCTAGGGGGGGGCGCAGATACGCAGTATTTT.

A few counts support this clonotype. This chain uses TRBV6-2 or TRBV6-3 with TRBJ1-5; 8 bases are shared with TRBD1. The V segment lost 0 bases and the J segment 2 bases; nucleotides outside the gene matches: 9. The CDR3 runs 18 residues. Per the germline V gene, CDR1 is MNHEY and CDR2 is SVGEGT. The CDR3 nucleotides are TGTGCCAGCAGTTACTCCGGGCAGGGGGCTGGGGGCAATCAGCCCCAGCATTTT. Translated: CASSYSGQGAGGNQPQHF.

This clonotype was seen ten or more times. The CDR3: CASRIAGGPYNEQFF. Written as DNA, the CDR3 is TGTGCCAGCAGAATAGCGGGAGGGCCCTACAATGAGCAGTTCTTC. The chain carries TRBV12-3 or TRBV12-4 and TRBJ2-1; 11 bases are a match to TRBD2. The V and J ends lost 6 bases and 2 bases, in that order; junction bases with no gene match: 3. This CDR3 is built from 15 residues.

The CDR3 sequence is CASSYLAGVDEQFF. CDR3 DNA: TGTGCCAGCAGTTACCTAGCGGGAGTCGATGAGCAGTTCTTC. V usage is TRBV6-2 or TRBV6-3 and J usage is TRBJ2-1; 10 positions agree with TRBD2. Germline trimming cut 2 bases from V and 8 bases from J; bases unmatched to any gene: 3. This CDR3 has 14 amino acids. Germline V gene lookup returns CDR1 MNHEY and CDR2 SVGEGT.

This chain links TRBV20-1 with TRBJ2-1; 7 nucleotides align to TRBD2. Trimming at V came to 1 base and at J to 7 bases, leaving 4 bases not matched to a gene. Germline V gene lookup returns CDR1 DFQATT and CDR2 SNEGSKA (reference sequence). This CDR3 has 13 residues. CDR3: CSARVPGGNEQFF. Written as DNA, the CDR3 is TGCAGTGCTAGAGTCCCCGGGGGGAATGAGCAGTTCTTC.

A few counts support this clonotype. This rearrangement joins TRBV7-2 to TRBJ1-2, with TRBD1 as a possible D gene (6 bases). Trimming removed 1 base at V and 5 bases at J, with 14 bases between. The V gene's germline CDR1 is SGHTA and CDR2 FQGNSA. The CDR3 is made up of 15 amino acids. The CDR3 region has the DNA TGTGCCAGCAGCTTAGGGGGGGGCCCGGGATATGGCTACACCTTC. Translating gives CASSLGGGPGYGYTF.

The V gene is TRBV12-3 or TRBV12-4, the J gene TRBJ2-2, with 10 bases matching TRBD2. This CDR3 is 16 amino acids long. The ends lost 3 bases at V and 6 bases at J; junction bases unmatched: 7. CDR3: CASSFRSSGSSGELFF. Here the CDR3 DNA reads TGTGCCAGCAGTTTTCGGTCTAGCGGGAGTTCCGGGGAGCTGTTTTTT.

CDR3 region: CVCRDVYGYTF. CDR3 nucleotide sequence: TGTGTCTGCAGGGACGTCTATGGCTACACCTTC. The rearrangement uses TRBV7-3 and TRBJ1-2; the D gene is possibly TRBD1 (5 bases). The CDR3 sequence is 11 residues long. Looked up from germline, CDR1 is SGHTA and CDR2 is FQGTGA.

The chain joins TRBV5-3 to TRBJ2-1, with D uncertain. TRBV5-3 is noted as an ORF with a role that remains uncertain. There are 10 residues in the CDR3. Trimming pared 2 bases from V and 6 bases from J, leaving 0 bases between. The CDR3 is CARSFNEQFF. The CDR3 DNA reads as TGTGCCAGAAGCTTCAATGAGCAGTTCTTC.

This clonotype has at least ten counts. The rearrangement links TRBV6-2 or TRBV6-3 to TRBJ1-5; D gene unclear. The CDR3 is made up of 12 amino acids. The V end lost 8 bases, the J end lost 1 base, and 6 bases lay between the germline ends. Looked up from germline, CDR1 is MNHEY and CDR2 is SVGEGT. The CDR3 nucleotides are TGTGCCAGCGGCCAGAGCAATCAGCCCCAGCATTTT. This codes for CASGQSNQPQHF.

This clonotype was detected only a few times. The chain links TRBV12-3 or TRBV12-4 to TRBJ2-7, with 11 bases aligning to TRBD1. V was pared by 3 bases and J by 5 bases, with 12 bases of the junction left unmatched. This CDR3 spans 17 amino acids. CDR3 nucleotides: TGTGCCAGCAGTTTGCTCCCCCCGGGACAGGGGGTCCACGAGCAGTACTTC. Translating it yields CASSLLPPGQGVHEQYF.

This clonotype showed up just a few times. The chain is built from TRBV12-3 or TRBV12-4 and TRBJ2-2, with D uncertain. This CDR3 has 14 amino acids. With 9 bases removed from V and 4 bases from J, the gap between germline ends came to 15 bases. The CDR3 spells CASSVYRATGELFF. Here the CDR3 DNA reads TGTGCCAGTTCGGTCTACCGGGCCACCGGGGAGCTGTTTTTT.

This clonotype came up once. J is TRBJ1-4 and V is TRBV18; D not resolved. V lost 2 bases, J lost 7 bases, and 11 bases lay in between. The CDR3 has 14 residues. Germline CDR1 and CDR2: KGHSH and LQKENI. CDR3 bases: TGTGCCAGCTCACCAAGGAGTGAGGGTGAAAAACTGTTTTTT. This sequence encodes CASSPRSEGEKLFF.

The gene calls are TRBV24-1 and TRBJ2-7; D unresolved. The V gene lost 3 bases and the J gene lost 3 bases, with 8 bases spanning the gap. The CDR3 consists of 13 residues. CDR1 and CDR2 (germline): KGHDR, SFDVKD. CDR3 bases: TGTGCCACCAGTGATGAAGTTAACTACGAGCAGTACTTC. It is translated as CATSDEVNYEQYF.